Listed below are T cell receptor beta chains from one sample, sequenced in a study of blood T cells in healthy people across ages. TCRdb fed the 5' RACE reads into MiXCR, producing one record per CDR3 protein. The sample holds some 850,000 distinct CDR3 sequences, about a quarter seen once. The data also belong to a second study, concerning T cells of mothers and their children.

Specimen: blood. The origin of the receptors is a boy younger than 18 in good health. Both conserved end residues are part of each CDR3. The order of the fields is V gene, J gene, clone size, D gene, CDR3 DNA, CDR3 protein. D genes are given only for firm matches. The size of a clone is reported for some rows only, either as once, few or many, or as a class for expanded clones.

v_gene: TRBV6-5
j_gene: TRBJ1-2
abundance: -
d_gene: -
CDR3nt: TGTGCCAGCAGTTACTCGCGGAGTACTCGGGGTGGCTACACCTTC
CDR3aa: CASSYSRSTRGGYTF

v_gene: TRBV18
j_gene: TRBJ1-2
abundance: -
d_gene: TRBD1
CDR3nt: TGTGCCTCCGAACCACGCACAGGGGGGCATGGCTACACCTTC
CDR3aa: CASEPRTGGHGYTF

v_gene: TRBV20-1
j_gene: TRBJ1-2
abundance: -
d_gene: -
CDR3nt: TGCAGTGCCAAGGTCGGTGGTGGCTACACCTTC
CDR3aa: CSAKVGGGYTF

v_gene: TRBV2
j_gene: TRBJ2-1
abundance: few
d_gene: -
CDR3nt: TGTGCCAGCAGTGAGGCGAGGCGGTGGTACAATGAGCAGTTCTTC
CDR3aa: CASSEARRWYNEQFF

v_gene: TRBV10-3
j_gene: TRBJ2-3
abundance: -
d_gene: TRBD2
CDR3nt: TGTGCCATCAGAAGCCTAGCGGGGGTCCAGCAGTATTTT
CDR3aa: CAIRSLAGVQQYF

v_gene: TRBV3-1
j_gene: TRBJ2-7
abundance: few
d_gene: TRBD2
CDR3nt: TGTGCCAGCAGCCACGGGACTAGGACTAGCGAGCAGTACTTC
CDR3aa: CASSHGTRTSEQYF

v_gene: TRBV15
j_gene: TRBJ2-1
abundance: -
d_gene: TRBD2
CDR3nt: TGTGCCACCAGCAGAGAGACTAGCGGCTACAATGAGCAGTTCTTC
CDR3aa: CATSRETSGYNEQFF

v_gene: TRBV30
j_gene: TRBJ2-7
abundance: few
d_gene: -
CDR3nt: TGTGCCTGGATGATGGAGGGATTTCCCTACGAGCAGTACTTC
CDR3aa: CAWMMEGFPYEQYF

v_gene: TRBV5-1
j_gene: TRBJ2-7
abundance: -
d_gene: TRBD2
CDR3nt: TGCGCCAGCAGCTTGGCCCCGACTAGCGCCCCCTACGAGCAGTACTTC
CDR3aa: CASSLAPTSAPYEQYF

v_gene: TRBV27
j_gene: TRBJ2-5
abundance: few
d_gene: -
CDR3nt: TGTGCCAGCAGTTCAACCCCATACCAAGAGACCCAGTACTTC
CDR3aa: CASSSTPYQETQYF

v_gene: TRBV12-3/TRBV12-4
j_gene: TRBJ1-5
abundance: few
d_gene: -
CDR3nt: TGTGCCAGCAGTTTAGAAAGAGGGGGAAATCAGCCCCAGCATTTT
CDR3aa: CASSLERGGNQPQHF

v_gene: TRBV5-1
j_gene: TRBJ2-2
abundance: many
d_gene: -
CDR3nt: TGCGCCAGCAGCCTCCGGGGTGTAACCGGGGAGCTGTTTTTT
CDR3aa: CASSLRGVTGELFF

v_gene: TRBV6-1
j_gene: TRBJ1-5
abundance: few
d_gene: TRBD1
CDR3nt: TGTGCCAGCAGCCAAGGGACAGACTATAGCAATCAGCCCCAGCATTTT
CDR3aa: CASSQGTDYSNQPQHF

v_gene: TRBV6-1
j_gene: TRBJ2-5
abundance: -
d_gene: TRBD2
CDR3nt: TGTGCCAGCAGTGTTACGGGAGGGGGGGGGCCCCACTTC
CDR3aa: CASSVTGGGGPHF

v_gene: TRBV6-1
j_gene: TRBJ1-5
abundance: few
d_gene: -
CDR3nt: TGTGCCAGCAGTGACTTGGGGAGGCTGGATCAGCCCCAGCATTTT
CDR3aa: CASSDLGRLDQPQHF

v_gene: TRBV10-3
j_gene: TRBJ2-2
abundance: -
d_gene: -
CDR3nt: TGTGCCATCAGTGCTGCAAAGGGCCTAGGGTCCGGGGAGCTGTTTTTT
CDR3aa: CAISAAKGLGSGELFF

v_gene: TRBV20-1
j_gene: TRBJ2-1
abundance: few
d_gene: TRBD2
CDR3nt: TGCAGTGCTAGAGACAGCGGGGGGGACAATGAGCAGTTCTTC
CDR3aa: CSARDSGGDNEQFF

v_gene: TRBV2
j_gene: TRBJ2-5
abundance: -
d_gene: TRBD2
CDR3nt: TGTGCCAGCAGTGAAGTAGCGGGGGCCACCCAAGAGACCCAGTACTTC
CDR3aa: CASSEVAGATQETQYF

v_gene: TRBV5-1
j_gene: TRBJ2-5
abundance: -
d_gene: -
CDR3nt: TGCGCCAGCAGCTTGGGAAGGGTCGACCAAGAGACCCAGTACTTC
CDR3aa: CASSLGRVDQETQYF

v_gene: TRBV5-4
j_gene: TRBJ2-1
abundance: few
d_gene: -
CDR3nt: TGTGCCAGCAGCCTGGACAGCTACAGCTCCTACAATGAGCAGTTCTTC
CDR3aa: CASSLDSYSSYNEQFF

v_gene: TRBV12-3/TRBV12-4
j_gene: TRBJ1-3
abundance: -
d_gene: TRBD1
CDR3nt: TGTGCCAGCAGGGACAGGGTGAGGTCTGGAAACACCATATATTTT
CDR3aa: CASRDRVRSGNTIYF

v_gene: TRBV20-1
j_gene: TRBJ1-2
abundance: -
d_gene: -
CDR3nt: TGCAGTGCCAACTCCCCGGGTCGGGGCTACACCTTC
CDR3aa: CSANSPGRGYTF

v_gene: TRBV9
j_gene: TRBJ1-3
abundance: -
d_gene: -
CDR3nt: TGTGTCAGCGGGCAGACCTCTGGAAACACCATATATTTT
CDR3aa: CVSGQTSGNTIYF

v_gene: TRBV7-8
j_gene: TRBJ2-3
abundance: few
d_gene: -
CDR3nt: TGTGCCAGCAGCTTAACGGGGGTGGGGGCAGATACGCAGTATTTT
CDR3aa: CASSLTGVGADTQYF

v_gene: TRBV6-1
j_gene: TRBJ2-1
abundance: -
d_gene: TRBD2
CDR3nt: TGTGCCAGCAGGAACCCCCGGACTAGTCACTCCTACAATGAGCAGTTCTTC
CDR3aa: CASRNPRTSHSYNEQFF

v_gene: TRBV10-3
j_gene: TRBJ2-4
abundance: few
d_gene: -
CDR3nt: TGTGCCATCAGTGAGCCCAGAGCCAAAAACATTCAGTACTTC
CDR3aa: CAISEPRAKNIQYF

v_gene: TRBV11-2
j_gene: TRBJ2-1
abundance: -
d_gene: -
CDR3nt: TGTGCCAGCAGCTTAAATTGTCCGCGGGCCTTGGCCCACAATGAGCAGTTCTTC
CDR3aa: CASSLNCPRALAHNEQFF

v_gene: TRBV20-1
j_gene: TRBJ1-6
abundance: -
d_gene: TRBD1
CDR3nt: TGCAGTGCTAGGACAGGGGGGAACTCCTATAATTCACCCCTCCACTTT
CDR3aa: CSARTGGNSYNSPLHF

v_gene: TRBV6-2/TRBV6-3
j_gene: TRBJ2-1
abundance: once
d_gene: TRBD2
CDR3nt: TGTGCCAGCAGACGAGCGGGAGGGCCTTTCGATGAGCAGTTCTTC
CDR3aa: CASRRAGGPFDEQFF

v_gene: TRBV18
j_gene: TRBJ2-7
abundance: few
d_gene: TRBD1
CDR3nt: TGTGCCAGCTCAACCTCAGGGGGCGCGAGTCACGAGCAGTACTTC
CDR3aa: CASSTSGGASHEQYF

v_gene: TRBV7-2
j_gene: TRBJ2-4
abundance: few
d_gene: -
CDR3nt: TGTGCCAGCAGCTTACGGGGCGGGGCGACGAAAAACATTCAGTACTTC
CDR3aa: CASSLRGGATKNIQYF

v_gene: TRBV29-1
j_gene: TRBJ1-2
abundance: -
d_gene: -
CDR3nt: TGCAGCGTTGACTCTTACTATGGCTACACCTTC
CDR3aa: CSVDSYYGYTF

v_gene: TRBV10-3
j_gene: TRBJ1-3
abundance: -
d_gene: -
CDR3nt: TGTGCCATCAGTCGACAAGGCCTCCCGCCTGGAAACACCATATATTTT
CDR3aa: CAISRQGLPPGNTIYF

v_gene: TRBV12-3/TRBV12-4
j_gene: TRBJ2-7
abundance: few
d_gene: -
CDR3nt: TGTGCCAGCAGCCCAACTGACATAGGCTACGAGCAGTACTTC
CDR3aa: CASSPTDIGYEQYF

v_gene: TRBV20-1
j_gene: TRBJ2-1
abundance: many
d_gene: -
CDR3nt: TGCAGTGCTGCAAACGCCAGAGAGCAGTTCTTC
CDR3aa: CSAANAREQFF

v_gene: TRBV11-2
j_gene: TRBJ1-6
abundance: few
d_gene: TRBD1
CDR3nt: TGTGCCAGCAGCTTAGATCGAAAACAGGGGGCAAATTCACCCCTCCACTTT
CDR3aa: CASSLDRKQGANSPLHF

v_gene: TRBV27
j_gene: TRBJ1-1
abundance: -
d_gene: -
CDR3nt: TGTGCCAGCAGTTTGGAGAGGGGGGGGGCTGAAGCTTTCTTT
CDR3aa: CASSLERGGAEAFF

v_gene: TRBV30
j_gene: TRBJ2-3
abundance: few
d_gene: TRBD2
CDR3nt: TGTGCCTGGTCTCTAGCGGGGGGGACCCCAGATACGCAGTATTTT
CDR3aa: CAWSLAGGTPDTQYF

v_gene: TRBV29-1
j_gene: TRBJ2-3
abundance: -
d_gene: -
CDR3nt: TGCAGCGTGGACTGGAGAAATACGCAGTATTTT
CDR3aa: CSVDWRNTQYF

v_gene: TRBV7-9
j_gene: TRBJ2-5
abundance: -
d_gene: TRBD2
CDR3nt: TGTGCCAGCAGCGACCCGACTAGCGGGGGGGGCGAGACCCAGTACTTC
CDR3aa: CASSDPTSGGGETQYF

v_gene: TRBV12-3/TRBV12-4
j_gene: TRBJ1-5
abundance: -
d_gene: TRBD1
CDR3nt: TGTGCCAGCAGCTTTGGCAGGGGGACACATCAGCCCCAGCATTTT
CDR3aa: CASSFGRGTHQPQHF

v_gene: TRBV9
j_gene: TRBJ2-5
abundance: few
d_gene: -
CDR3nt: TGTGCCAGCAGCGGGGTTCGGGGGACCCCGTACTTC
CDR3aa: CASSGVRGTPYF

v_gene: TRBV5-1
j_gene: TRBJ1-6
abundance: -
d_gene: -
CDR3nt: TGCGCCAGCAGCCCCAGGGGAGCCAATTCACCCCTCCACTTT
CDR3aa: CASSPRGANSPLHF

v_gene: TRBV6-6
j_gene: TRBJ2-7
abundance: -
d_gene: -
CDR3nt: TGTGCCAGCACTCCAGGGGTGGACCCCTACGAGCAGTACTTC
CDR3aa: CASTPGVDPYEQYF

v_gene: TRBV6-5
j_gene: TRBJ1-2
abundance: few
d_gene: TRBD1
CDR3nt: TGTGCCAGCAGTTACGATTATATACAGGGGGGCTACACCTTC
CDR3aa: CASSYDYIQGGYTF

v_gene: TRBV6-6
j_gene: TRBJ2-2
abundance: -
d_gene: TRBD2
CDR3nt: TGTGCCAGCAATCCCTCCCCCGGGGGGGCCTCCGGGGAGCTGTTTTTT
CDR3aa: CASNPSPGGASGELFF

v_gene: TRBV20-1
j_gene: TRBJ1-2
abundance: few
d_gene: -
CDR3nt: TGCAGTGCTAGTCGCGACCTCAATGGCTACACCTTC
CDR3aa: CSASRDLNGYTF